These 29 T cell receptor beta chains were sequenced from one sample in a study of T-cell memory formation after mild COVID-19. TCRdb ran MiXCR on the 5' RACE reads and lists one entry per CDR3 protein. The repertoire holds 190,000 or so distinct CDR3 sequences, with about a fifth as singletons. Sequenced material: PBMCs or a T cell subset sorted from them (not recorded which). The receptors here all came from an adult woman who had mild COVID-19 (a few samples of this study predate the infection). Cell type and time point are not known.

The chain recombines TRBV4-1 with TRBJ1-1; 8 nucleotides match TRBD1. V shed 1 base and J 1 base; nucleotides not matched to a gene: 5. This CDR3 region has 16 residues. Germline V gives CDR1 MGHRA, CDR2 YSYEKL. CDR3 sequence reads: CASSQGEQGGNTEAFF. CDR3 nucleotide sequence: TGCGCCAGCAGCCAAGGCGAACAGGGGGGGAACACTGAAGCTTTCTTT.

This clonotype was counted only a few times. The gene calls are TRBV12-3 or TRBV12-4 and TRBJ1-1; D may be TRBD1 (5 bases). V was cut by 7 bases and J by 4 bases, with 10 bases left in between. The CDR3 covers 12 residues. CDR3 region: CASIQGGTEAFF. The CDR3 DNA is TGTGCCAGCATTCAGGGTGGCACTGAAGCTTTCTTT.

This clonotype was picked up one time. This chain links TRBV4-1 with TRBJ1-2; the D is unclear. CDR3 size: 14 residues. Looked up from germline, CDR1 is MGHRA and CDR2 is YSYEKL. Trimming took 0 bases from V and 6 from J, leaving 11 bases between them. CDR3 sequence (DNA): TGCGCCAGCAGCCAAGATCCTTGGAATGATGGCTACACCTTC. It is translated as CASSQDPWNDGYTF.

This clonotype was counted many times. The chain has TRBV7-9 and TRBJ2-7; 14 positions match TRBD2. Germline trimming cut 4 bases from V and 7 bases from J; bases unmatched to any gene: 15. CDR1 and CDR2 from the germline V gene are SEHNR and FQNEAQ (reference sequence). The CDR3 runs 18 residues. The CDR3 bases are TGTGCCAGCAGCTCCGGGACTAGCGGGAGAGGGTTGCCTTGGGAGCAGTACTTC. The encoded protein is CASSSGTSGRGLPWEQYF.

DNA for the CDR3: TGCGCCAGCAGCTTGGTCGACTACCCTCCAGTCTCCTACAATGAGCAGTTCTTC. As protein: CASSLVDYPPVSYNEQFF. The chain employs TRBV5-1 and TRBJ2-1; D is perhaps TRBD2 (5 bases). The CDR3 runs 18 residues. Trimming removed 0 bases from V and 0 bases from J, with 16 bases in between. Germline values: CDR1 SGHRS, CDR2 YFSETQ. The variable domain in full, with the rest retrieved from reference TRBV5-1 and TRBJ2-1, is KAGVTQTPRYLIKTRGQQVTLSCSPISGHRSVSWYQQTPGQGLQFLFEYFSETQRNKGNFPGRFSGRQFSNSRSEMNVSTLELGDSALYLCASSLVDYPPVSYNEQFFGPGTRLTVL.

The chain carries TRBV7-8 and TRBJ2-1; D unresolved. Per germline, CDR1 SGHVS and CDR2 FQNEAQ. V lost 5 bases and J lost 2, with 7 bases in between. The CDR3 covers 13 residues. The CDR3 DNA reads as TGTGCCAGCAGCCAGCAACCCTACAATGAGCAGTTCTTC. It is translated as CASSQQPYNEQFF.

This clonotype was counted a few times. The chain uses TRBV10-3 and TRBJ2-3; a weak D match, TRBD2 (6 bases). CDR1 is ENHRY and CDR2 is SYGVKD in the germline V gene. With 5 bases removed from V and 6 bases from J, the gap between germline ends came to 18 bases. CDR3 length equals 15 residues. The CDR3 bases are TGTGCCATCAGTCAGACCATCGGGACTCCGGATACGCAGTATTTT. Protein: CAISQTIGTPDTQYF.

This clonotype came up a few times. The chain combines TRBV5-1 with TRBJ1-1; D gene ambiguous. This CDR3 has 14 amino acids. Per germline, CDR1 SGHRS and CDR2 YFSETQ. With 2 bases removed from V and 3 bases from J, the gap between germline ends came to 11 bases. In nucleotides, the CDR3 is TGCGCCAGCAGCTTTAGTAGCGGGGACACTGAAGCTTTCTTT. It yields the protein CASSFSSGDTEAFF.

The CDR3 is CASSGEGGPFTEAFF. In DNA, the CDR3 is TGTGCCAGCAGTGGAGAGGGGGGACCATTCACTGAAGCTTTCTTT. This rearrangement joins TRBV6-5 to TRBJ1-1; D might be TRBD1 (6 bases). V was trimmed by 5 bases and J by 4 bases, leaving 17 bases between them. The CDR3 totals 15 residues. Looked up from germline, CDR1 is MNHEY and CDR2 is SVGAGI.

This clonotype was detected only a few times. This sequence joins TRBV13 and TRBJ2-7; D perhaps matches TRBD1 (5 bases). Germline V gene sequence: CDR1 PRHDT, CDR2 FYEKMQ (reference sequence). V lost 2 bases, J lost 2 bases, and 7 bases lay in between. The length of the CDR3 is 13 residues. In nucleotides, the CDR3 is TGTGCCAGCAGCTTACAGGGCACCTACGAGCAGTACTTC. This encodes CASSLQGTYEQYF.

The V call is TRBV4-2, the J call TRBJ2-1, with 7 bases aligning to TRBD2. J gave up 7 bases and V 0 bases, and 3 bases lay outside the gene matches. CDR3 length: 14 residues. Germline CDR1 is LGHNA and CDR2 is YNFKEQ. CDR3 DNA: TGTGCCAGCAGCCAAGACCCTAGCGGTAATGAGCAGTTCTTC. This encodes CASSQDPSGNEQFF.

The gene calls are TRBV7-2 and TRBJ1-2; maybe TRBD1 (5 bases). Deletions cut 10 bases from V and 4 bases from J, with 13 bases between. This CDR3 region has 12 residues. Looked up from germline, CDR1 is SGHTA and CDR2 is FQGNSA. The CDR3 is CATLRGGYGYTF. CDR3 nucleotides: TGTGCCACCCTCCGGGGGGGCTATGGCTACACCTTC.

This clonotype was seen repeatedly, ten times or more. The J gene is TRBJ2-7, the V gene TRBV6-5; 8 positions match TRBD2. CDR1 is MNHEY, CDR2 SVGAGI, per germline. CDR3 length: 15 amino acids. V was clipped by 5 bases and J by 1 base; unmatched bases: 7. The CDR3 region has the DNA TGTGCCAGCAGTGGAAGCGGGAGAGGTTCCTACGAGCAGTACTTC. Residues: CASSGSGRGSYEQYF.

This clonotype was seen a few times. The V gene is TRBV7-6, the J gene TRBJ2-1; TRBD2 aligns across 10 bases. CDR1 is SGHVS and CDR2 is FNYEAQ in the germline V gene. The CDR3 extends over 18 amino acids. The junction had 17 bases not matched to a gene; V was cut back by 4 bases and J by 8 bases. The CDR3 loop reads CASSSLGLAGVARYEQFF. The CDR3, as DNA: TGTGCCAGCAGCTCACTTGGGCTAGCGGGAGTAGCTAGATATGAGCAGTTCTTC.

V and J are TRBV5-6 and TRBJ1-2; TRBD1 agrees at 7 bases. CDR1 and CDR2 from the germline V gene are SGHDT and YYEEEE. J gave up 8 bases and V 2 bases, and 9 bases lay outside the gene matches. The CDR3 has 14 amino acids. The CDR3 nucleotides are TGTGCCAGCAGCTTCGGGACAGCATATCGGGGCTACACCTTC. Amino acid sequence: CASSFGTAYRGYTF.

V gene TRBV6-5 combines with J gene TRBJ1-3; D gene unclear. Germline values: CDR1 MNHEY, CDR2 SVGAGI. The germline V and J ends were trimmed by 8 bases and 4 bases, with 15 bases remaining between them. CDR3 size: 14 residues. The CDR3 sequence: CASYGGVSGNTIYF. The CDR3 DNA sequence: TGTGCCAGCTACGGCGGGGTATCCGGAAACACCATATATTTT.

The chain links TRBV5-1 to TRBJ2-2; a weak D match, TRBD2 (6 bases). The CDR3 covers 17 residues. Germline V lookup: CDR1 SGHRS, CDR2 YFSETQ. Trimming left V 4 bases short and J 1 base short, with 17 bases between. In DNA, the CDR3 is TGCGCCAGCAGCCTTGGGTGGGGAGGCCTGAACACCGGGGAGCTGTTTTTT. This translates into CASSLGWGGLNTGELFF.

The chain carries TRBV6-5 and TRBJ2-6; D is unclear. V was pared by 2 bases and J by 2 bases, with 7 bases between. This CDR3 comprises 15 residues. The germline CDR1 and CDR2 sequences are MNHEY and SVGAGI. The CDR3 region has the DNA TGTGCCAGCAGTTACGAGGAGACTGGGGCCAACGTCCTGACTTTC. Translation: CASSYEETGANVLTF.

The rearrangement uses TRBV27 and TRBJ2-4, with D hard to call. The CDR3 covers 14 residues. Trimming took 5 bases from V and 4 from J, leaving 12 bases between them. Germline CDR1 reads MNHEY; CDR2 reads SMNVEV (reference sequence). The CDR3 loop is CASSGYEDKNIQYF. As DNA, the CDR3 is TGTGCCAGCAGTGGGTATGAGGATAAAAACATTCAGTACTTC.

This clonotype was counted only a few times. This chain links TRBV4-2 with TRBJ2-1; TRBD1 agrees at 8 bases. CDR1 LGHNA and CDR2 YNFKEQ come from the germline V gene. V lost 0 bases and J lost 7; bases outside the gene matches: 11. CDR3 length: 17 residues. The CDR3, as DNA: TGTGCCAGCAGCCAAGAGTCTGCAGGGGGCATGGGGAATGAGCAGTTCTTC. Protein sequence: CASSQESAGGMGNEQFF.

There are a few counts of this clonotype. The CDR3 DNA sequence: TGTGCCACCAGCAGATCGTACAGGAATAGCAATCAGCCCCAGCATTTT. This translates into CATSRSYRNSNQPQHF. V is TRBV15 and J is TRBJ1-5; D might be TRBD1 (5 bases). V was cut by 2 bases and J by 0 bases, with 11 bases left in between. The germline CDR1 and CDR2 sequences are LNHNV and YYDKDF (reference sequence). The CDR3 loop spans 16 amino acids.

DNA for the CDR3: TGTGCCAGCAGTCCACAGGGACTAGCGGGGGGGCAAACCGGGGAGCTGTTTTTT. It encodes CASSPQGLAGGQTGELFF. V and J are TRBV12-3 or TRBV12-4 and TRBJ2-2; 16 positions agree with TRBD2. This CDR3 region has 18 residues. Trimming removed 5 bases from V and 5 bases from J; junction bases left unmatched: 8.

A few counts support this clonotype. The rearrangement links TRBV5-5 to TRBJ2-7; D might be TRBD1 (6 bases). CDR1 SGHKS and CDR2 YYEKEE come from the germline V gene (reference sequence). V was trimmed by 1 base and J by 5 bases, leaving 13 bases between them. The CDR3 totals 14 residues. The CDR3 nucleotides are TGTGCCAGCAGCTTGTACCGGGCAGGGGACGAGCAGTACTTC. It codes for CASSLYRAGDEQYF.

The CDR3 DNA reads as TGCAGTGCAGAAAAGCCGGGACAGGCCTACGAGCAGTACTTC. This codes for CSAEKPGQAYEQYF. The V gene is TRBV20-1, the J gene TRBJ2-7; 8 positions match TRBD1. The V gene end was trimmed by 6 bases and the J gene end by 2 bases; junction bases not matched to a gene: 9. Germline lookup yields CDR1 DFQATT and CDR2 SNEGSKA (reference sequence). CDR3 length: 14 residues.

Written as DNA, the CDR3 is TGTGCCTGGAGTGGGGGAGACGGCTACGAGCAGTACTTC. It translates to CAWSGGDGYEQYF. This chain connects TRBV30 to TRBJ2-7, with D possibly matching TRBD2 (5 bases). CDR1 and CDR2 (germline): GTSNPN, SVGIG (reference sequence). The CDR3 contains 13 residues. The ends were cut back, 1 base at V and 3 bases at J, with 10 bases in the middle. The variable domain in full, with the rest retrieved from reference TRBV30 and TRBJ2-7, is SQTIHQWPATLVQPVGSPLSLECTVEGTSNPNLYWYRQAAGRGLQLLFYSVGIGQISSEVPQNLSASRPQDRQFILSSKKLLLSDSGFYLCAWSGGDGYEQYFGPGTRLTVT.

This CDR3 reads CASSVLSGGNEQFF. The CDR3 nucleotides are TGTGCCAGCAGCGTTCTATCTGGGGGGAATGAGCAGTTCTTC. The V gene is TRBV9, the J gene TRBJ2-1; a weak D match, TRBD2 (6 bases). The germline V gene has CDR1 SGDLS and CDR2 YYNGEE. The CDR3 contains 14 residues. Trimming stripped 2 bases from V and 7 bases from J, with 13 bases between.

This chain connects TRBV13 to TRBJ2-5; D is possibly TRBD1 (6 bases). Germline values: CDR1 PRHDT, CDR2 FYEKMQ (reference sequence). The CDR3 totals 16 residues. V lost 8 bases and J 0 bases, leaving 19 bases between the germline ends. The DNA for the CDR3 is TGTGCCAGCGGCGGCAGGGGACAAAAGTACCAAGAGACCCAGTACTTC. Amino acids: CASGGRGQKYQETQYF.

The gene calls are TRBV7-8 and TRBJ1-1, with a tentative D call TRBD1 (5 bases). The CDR3 runs to 15 residues. V shed 5 bases and J shed 3 bases, with 16 bases lying between them. Germline values: CDR1 SGHVS, CDR2 FQNEAQ. The CDR3 loop is CASSPEPGADTEAFF. The DNA of the CDR3 is TGTGCCAGCAGCCCGGAACCTGGGGCGGACACTGAAGCTTTCTTT. Looking up the rest from reference TRBV7-8 and TRBJ1-1 gives the full variable domain: GAGVSQSPRYKVAKRGQDVALRCDPISGHVSLFWYQQALGQGPEFLTYFQNEAQLDKSGLPSDRFFAERPEGSVSTLKIQRTQQEDSAVYLCASSPEPGADTEAFFGQGTRLTVV.

This chain uses TRBV27 with TRBJ2-1; unclear D gene. Per germline, CDR1 MNHEY and CDR2 SMNVEV (reference sequence). The V end lost 3 bases, the J end lost 8 bases, and 5 bases lay between the germline ends. This CDR3 has 11 residues. The CDR3 nucleotides are TGTGCCAGCAGTTTTCATGATGAGCAGTTCTTC. This gives the protein CASSFHDEQFF.